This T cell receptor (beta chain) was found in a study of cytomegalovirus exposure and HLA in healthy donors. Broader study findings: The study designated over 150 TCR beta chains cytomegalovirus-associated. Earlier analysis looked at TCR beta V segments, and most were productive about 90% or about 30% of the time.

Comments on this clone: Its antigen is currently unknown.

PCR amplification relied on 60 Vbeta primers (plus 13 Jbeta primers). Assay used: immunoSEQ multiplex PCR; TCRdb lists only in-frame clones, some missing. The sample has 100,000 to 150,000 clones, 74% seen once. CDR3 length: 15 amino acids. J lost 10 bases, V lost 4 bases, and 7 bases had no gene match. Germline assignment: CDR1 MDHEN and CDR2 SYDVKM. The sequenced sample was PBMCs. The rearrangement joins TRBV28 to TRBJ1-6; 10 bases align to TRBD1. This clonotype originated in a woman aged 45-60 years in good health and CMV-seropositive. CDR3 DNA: TGTGCCAGCAGTTATGCCGGGACAGGGGTCTCACCCCTCCACTTT. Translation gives CASSYAGTGVSPLHF.